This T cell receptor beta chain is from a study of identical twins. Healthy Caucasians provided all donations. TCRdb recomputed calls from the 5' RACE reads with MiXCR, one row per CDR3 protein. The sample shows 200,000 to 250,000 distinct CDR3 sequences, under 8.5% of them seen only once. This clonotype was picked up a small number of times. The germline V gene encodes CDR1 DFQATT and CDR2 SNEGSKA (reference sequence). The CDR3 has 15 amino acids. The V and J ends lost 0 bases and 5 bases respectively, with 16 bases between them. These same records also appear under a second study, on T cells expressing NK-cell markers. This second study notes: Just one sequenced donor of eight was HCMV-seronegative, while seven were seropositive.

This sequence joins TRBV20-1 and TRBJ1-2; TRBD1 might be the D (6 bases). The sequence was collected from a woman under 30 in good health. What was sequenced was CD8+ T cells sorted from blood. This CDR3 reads CSARDLRTDTYGYTF. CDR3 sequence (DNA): TGCAGTGCTAGAGATCTTAGGACAGACACATATGGCTACACCTTC.